The entry below describes one T cell receptor beta chain. The data were taken from a study of blood T cell repertoires in COVID-19. On the study more broadly: Both acute and convalescent COVID-19 samples were obtained from the United States, Italy and Spain. PBMCs, B-cell-depleted T cells, or T cells provided the cDNA or gDNA that made up the material.

Donors in Cohort 3 counted as recovered after two negative PCRs, clearance, or symptom resolution. Profiled with immunoSEQ multiplex PCR; TCRdb holds only in-frame clones, not every one. The data show some 330,000 clones, 92% seen once. Trimming at V came to 3 bases and at J to 8 bases, leaving 11 bases not matched to a gene. The V gene's germline CDR1 is KGHSH and CDR2 LQKENI. There are 16 residues in the CDR3. Input material: PBMCs or T cells enriched from blood (not recorded which). The TCR comes from a woman aged 25 to 39 who had recovered from COVID-19. The V call is TRBV18, the J call TRBJ1-4; 8 positions agree with TRBD1. CDR3 sequence: CASSPFPPGTGEKLFF. The CDR3 DNA reads as TGTGCCAGCTCACCTTTTCCCCCCGGGACAGGCGAAAAACTGTTTTTT.